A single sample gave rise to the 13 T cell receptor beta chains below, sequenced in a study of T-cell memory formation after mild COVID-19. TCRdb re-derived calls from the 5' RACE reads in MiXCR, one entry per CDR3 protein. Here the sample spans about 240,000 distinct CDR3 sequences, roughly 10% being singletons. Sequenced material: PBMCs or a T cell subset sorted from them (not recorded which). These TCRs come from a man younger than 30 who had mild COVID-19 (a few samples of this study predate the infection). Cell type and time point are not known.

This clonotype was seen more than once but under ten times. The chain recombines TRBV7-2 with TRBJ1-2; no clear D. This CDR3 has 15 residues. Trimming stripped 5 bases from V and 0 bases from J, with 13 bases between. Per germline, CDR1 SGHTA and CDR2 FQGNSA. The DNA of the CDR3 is TGTGCCAGCAGCCTATCAAGTAGGGCTAACTATGGCTACACCTTC. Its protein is CASSLSSRANYGYTF.

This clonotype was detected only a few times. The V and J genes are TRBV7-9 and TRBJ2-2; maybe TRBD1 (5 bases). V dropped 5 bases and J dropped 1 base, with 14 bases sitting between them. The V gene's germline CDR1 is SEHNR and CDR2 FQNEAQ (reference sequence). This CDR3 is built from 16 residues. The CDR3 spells CASSPMEGENTGELFF. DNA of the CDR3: TGTGCCAGCAGCCCTATGGAAGGGGAGAACACCGGGGAGCTGTTTTTT.

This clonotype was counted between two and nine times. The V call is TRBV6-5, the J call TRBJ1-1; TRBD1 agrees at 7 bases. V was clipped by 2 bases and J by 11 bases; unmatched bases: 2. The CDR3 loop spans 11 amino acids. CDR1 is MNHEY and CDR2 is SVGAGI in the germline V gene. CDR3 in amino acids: CASSYQDRAFF. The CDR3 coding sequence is TGTGCCAGCAGTTACCAGGACAGGGCTTTCTTT.

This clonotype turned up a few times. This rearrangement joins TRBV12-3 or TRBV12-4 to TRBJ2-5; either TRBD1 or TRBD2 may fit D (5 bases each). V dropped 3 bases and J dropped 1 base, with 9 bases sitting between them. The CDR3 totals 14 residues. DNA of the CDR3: TGTGCCAGCAGTTTCGACAGCGGCCAAGAGACCCAGTACTTC. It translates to CASSFDSGQETQYF.

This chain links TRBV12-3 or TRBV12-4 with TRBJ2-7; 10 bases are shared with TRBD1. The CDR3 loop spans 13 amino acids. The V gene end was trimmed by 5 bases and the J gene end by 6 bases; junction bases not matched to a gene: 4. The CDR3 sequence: CASSTTGGGEQYF. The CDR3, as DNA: TGTGCCAGCAGTACGACAGGGGGCGGCGAGCAGTACTTC.

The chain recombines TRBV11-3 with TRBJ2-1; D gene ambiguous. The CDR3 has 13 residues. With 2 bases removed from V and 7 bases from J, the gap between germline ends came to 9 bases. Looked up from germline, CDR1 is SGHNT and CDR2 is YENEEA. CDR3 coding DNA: TGTGCCAGCAGCTTATATGGGGTTAATGAGCAGTTCTTC. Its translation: CASSLYGVNEQFF.

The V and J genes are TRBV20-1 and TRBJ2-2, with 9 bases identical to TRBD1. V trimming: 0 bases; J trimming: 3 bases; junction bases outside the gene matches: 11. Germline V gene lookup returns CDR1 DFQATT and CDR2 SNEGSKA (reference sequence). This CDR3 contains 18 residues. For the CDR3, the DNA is TGCAGTGCTAGAGAAGCCCTCCCGGACAGGGGTTACACCGGGGAGCTGTTTTTT. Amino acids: CSAREALPDRGYTGELFF.

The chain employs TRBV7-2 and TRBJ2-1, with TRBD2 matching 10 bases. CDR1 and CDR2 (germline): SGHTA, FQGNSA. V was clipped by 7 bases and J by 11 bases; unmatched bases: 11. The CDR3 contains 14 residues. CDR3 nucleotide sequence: TGTGCCAGCACCTTCCGACTAGCGGGTGCCCAGCAGTTCTTC. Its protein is CASTFRLAGAQQFF.

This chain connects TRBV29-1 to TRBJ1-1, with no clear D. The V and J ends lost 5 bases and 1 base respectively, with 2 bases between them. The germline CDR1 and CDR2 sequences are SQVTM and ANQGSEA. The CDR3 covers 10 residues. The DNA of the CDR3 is TGCAGCGTTAAGAACACTGAAGCTTTCTTT. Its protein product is CSVKNTEAFF. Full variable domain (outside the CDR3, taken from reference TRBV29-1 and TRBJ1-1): SAVISQKPSRDICQRGTSLTIQCQVDSQVTMMFWYRQQPGQSLTLIATANQGSEATYESGFVIDKFPISRPNLTFSTLTVSNMSPEDSSIYLCSVKNTEAFFGQGTRLTVV.

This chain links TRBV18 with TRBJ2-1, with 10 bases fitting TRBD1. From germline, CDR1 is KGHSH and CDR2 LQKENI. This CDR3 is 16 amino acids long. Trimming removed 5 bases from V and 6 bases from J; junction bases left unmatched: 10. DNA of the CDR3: TGTGCCAGCTCAGTCCTCCCGGGACAGGGGTCCAATGAGCAGTTCTTC. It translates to CASSVLPGQGSNEQFF.

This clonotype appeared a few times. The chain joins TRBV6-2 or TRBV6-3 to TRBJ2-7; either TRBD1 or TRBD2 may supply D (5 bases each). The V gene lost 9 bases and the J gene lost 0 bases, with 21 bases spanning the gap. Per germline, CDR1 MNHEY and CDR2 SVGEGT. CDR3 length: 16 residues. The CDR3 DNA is TGTGCCAGTCCATCCCCGGGACGTCTCGTCTCCTACGAGCAGTACGTC. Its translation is CASPSPGRLVSYEQYV.

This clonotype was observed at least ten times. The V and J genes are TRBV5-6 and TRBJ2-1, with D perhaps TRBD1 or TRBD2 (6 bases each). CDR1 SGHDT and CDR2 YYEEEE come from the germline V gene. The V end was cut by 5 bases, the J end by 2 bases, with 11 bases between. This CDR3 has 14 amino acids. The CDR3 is CASSKGGPYNEQFF. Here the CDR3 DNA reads TGTGCCAGCAGTAAGGGGGGCCCCTACAATGAGCAGTTCTTC.

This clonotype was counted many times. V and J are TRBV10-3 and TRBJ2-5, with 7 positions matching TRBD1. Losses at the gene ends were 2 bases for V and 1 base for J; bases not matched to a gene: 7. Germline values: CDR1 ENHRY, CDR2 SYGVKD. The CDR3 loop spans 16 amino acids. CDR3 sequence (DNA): TGTGCCATCAGTGAGCCAGAGGGACAGAGCCAAGAGACCCAGTACTTC. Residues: CAISEPEGQSQETQYF.